The 5 T cell receptor beta chains below were found in one sample sequenced in a study of blood T cell repertoires in COVID-19. Assay used: immunoSEQ multiplex PCR; TCRdb lists only in-frame clones, some missing. This sample yields almost 85,000 clones, of which 75% to 90% are seen a single time; under 1.5% belongs to the top ten. The material sequenced was PBMCs or T cells enriched from blood (not recorded which). Receptors originate from a woman between 50 and 59 years old with acute COVID-19.

V gene TRBV2 combines with J gene TRBJ2-6; 9 nucleotides align to TRBD1. CDR3 length: 20 residues. Germline-derived CDR1 and CDR2 are SNHLY and FYNNEI. Losses at the gene ends were 2 bases for V and 0 bases for J; bases not matched to a gene: 11. CDR3 protein: CASSEIGGGQGSSGANVLTF. In nucleotides, the CDR3 is TGTGCCAGCAGTGAAATAGGGGGAGGACAGGGGAGCTCTGGGGCCAACGTCCTGACTTTC.

The gene calls are TRBV5-1 and TRBJ2-7, with D perhaps matching TRBD2 (6 bases). With 3 bases removed from V and 0 bases from J, the gap between germline ends came to 16 bases. Looked up from germline, CDR1 is SGHRS and CDR2 is YFSETQ. The CDR3 consists of 16 residues. CDR3 sequence: CASSSGGQASSYEQYF. DNA for the CDR3: TGCGCCAGCAGCTCCGGAGGGCAGGCGAGCTCCTACGAGCAGTACTTC.

The CDR3 DNA sequence: TGTGCCAGCAGTATCCGGGGTAACTATAATTCACCCCTCCACTTT. This encodes CASSIRGNYNSPLHF. The rearrangement uses TRBV28 and TRBJ1-6; D uncertain. The CDR3 consists of 15 residues. CDR1 is MDHEN and CDR2 is SYDVKM in the germline V gene. V lost 5 bases, J lost 3 bases, and 11 bases lay in between.

The chain combines TRBV18 with TRBJ2-5; D perhaps matches TRBD1 (5 bases). CDR1 and CDR2 from the germline V gene are KGHSH and LQKENI. The CDR3 runs 14 residues. The V gene lost 2 bases and the J gene lost 0 bases, with 7 bases spanning the gap. The CDR3 DNA follows: TGTGCCAGCTCACCAACAGGCAACCAAGAGACCCAGTACTTC. Translated: CASSPTGNQETQYF.

This clone came up once. The chain employs TRBV10-3 and TRBJ2-3; 8 bases match TRBD1. Unmatched junction bases numbered 10, after V lost 5 bases and J lost 6 bases. Germline V gene data show CDR1 as ENHRY and CDR2 as SYGVKD. The CDR3 sequence is 15 residues long. Here the CDR3 reads CAISSQDRVGDTQYF. The CDR3 DNA follows: TGTGCCATCAGTTCCCAGGACAGGGTAGGGGATACGCAGTATTTT.